This passage covers 12 T cell receptor beta chains from one sample sequenced in a study of T-cell memory formation after mild COVID-19. Each CDR3 protein is one row after TCRdb ran MiXCR on the 5' RACE reads. This table has about 600,000 distinct CDR3 sequences, less than 25% appearing once. Sequencing input: PBMCs or a T cell subset sorted from them (not recorded which). The receptors originated from an adult woman who had mild COVID-19 (a few samples of this study predate the infection). Cell type and time point are not known.

This clonotype was seen more than once but under ten times. The V gene is TRBV7-3, the J gene TRBJ2-1, with a weak D call TRBD2 (5 bases). Trimming removed 4 bases at V and 0 bases at J, with 7 bases between. The CDR3 length is 14 residues. Germline values: CDR1 SGHTA, CDR2 FQGTGA. CDR3 DNA: TGTGCCAGCAGCTCCGGGATCTCCTACAATGAGCAGTTCTTC. Its translation is CASSSGISYNEQFF.

A few counts support this clonotype. This chain connects TRBV5-1 to TRBJ2-7; D is perhaps TRBD2 (5 bases). The ends were cut back, 2 bases at V and 6 bases at J, with 18 bases in the middle. Per germline, CDR1 SGHRS and CDR2 YFSETQ. The CDR3 runs to 15 residues. CDR3 in DNA: TGCGCCAGCAGCTTAGCCCTTGCGGGTGGAGTCGAGCAGTACTTC. It specifies CASSLALAGGVEQYF.

This clonotype appeared a few times. J is TRBJ1-6 and V is TRBV20-1; no definite D call. V was clipped by 3 bases and J by 9 bases, with 3 bases between them. This CDR3 contains 10 residues. The germline V gene encodes CDR1 DFQATT and CDR2 SNEGSKA (reference sequence). The CDR3 here is CSASSSPLHF. CDR3 DNA sequence: TGCAGTGCTAGTAGTTCACCCCTCCACTTT.

This clonotype was counted only a few times. This chain connects TRBV29-1 to TRBJ1-1; unclear D gene. Germline CDR1 and CDR2: SQVTM and ANQGSEA. This CDR3 comprises 14 residues. V was pared by 4 bases and J by 0 bases, with 12 bases between. CDR3 DNA: TGCAGCGTTGTGGACCGAAGTCTGAACACTGAAGCTTTCTTT. Amino acid sequence: CSVVDRSLNTEAFF.

This clonotype came up a few times. The chain recombines TRBV4-3 with TRBJ2-1; 7 bases are a match to TRBD2. Germline-derived CDR1 and CDR2 are LGHNA and YSLEER. CDR3 length: 15 residues. V was pared by 8 bases and J by 0 bases, with 7 bases of the junction left unmatched. CDR3 loop: CASSTSRRSYNEQFF. CDR3 sequence (DNA): TGCGCCAGCTCGACTAGCAGACGCTCCTACAATGAGCAGTTCTTC.

The rearrangement joins TRBV29-1 to TRBJ2-2, with TRBD1 as a possible D gene (6 bases). CDR1 and CDR2 (germline): SQVTM, ANQGSEA. Deletions cut 7 bases from V and 6 bases from J, with 12 bases between. This CDR3 comprises 12 residues. DNA of the CDR3: TGCAGCGCTGATACAGGGTCCGGGGAGCTGTTTTTT. The encoded protein is CSADTGSGELFF.

In this sample, this clonotype turned up a few times. The chain has TRBV6-2 or TRBV6-3 and TRBJ1-2; 10 bases align to TRBD1. Germline trimming cut 0 bases from V and 6 bases from J; bases unmatched to any gene: 4. The CDR3 totals 15 residues. The germline gives CDR1 MNHEY, CDR2 SVGEGT. The CDR3 is CASSYSRQGANGYTF. In nucleotides, the CDR3 is TGTGCCAGCAGTTACTCAAGACAGGGGGCCAATGGCTACACCTTC.

This clonotype was detected a few times. The rearrangement joins TRBV4-1 to TRBJ1-1; perhaps TRBD1 as D (5 bases). With 1 base removed from V and 5 bases from J, the gap between germline ends came to 20 bases. This CDR3 spans 17 amino acids. Looked up from germline, CDR1 is MGHRA and CDR2 is YSYEKL. The CDR3 here is CASSQGSGRQVQTEAFF. The CDR3 DNA reads TGCGCCAGCAGCCAAGGATCGGGGCGCCAGGTCCAGACTGAAGCTTTCTTT.

The chain uses TRBV6-2 or TRBV6-3 and TRBJ1-2; D is ambiguous. The CDR3 length is 13 residues. Trimming removed 8 bases at V and 8 bases at J, with 18 bases between. Germline V gives CDR1 MNHEY, CDR2 SVGEGT. The DNA for the CDR3 is TGTGCCAGCCTCCGCCGGACTGTCGAAGGCTACACCTTC. Its translation is CASLRRTVEGYTF.

The gene calls are TRBV29-1 and TRBJ2-4, with D unresolved. Trimming pared 8 bases from V and 0 bases from J, leaving 8 bases between. In germline, CDR1 is SQVTM, CDR2 ANQGSEA. This CDR3 has 12 residues. The chain's CDR3 is CSFISAKNIQYF. The CDR3 coding sequence is TGCAGCTTCATATCAGCCAAAAACATTCAGTACTTC.

This clonotype was seen only a few times. V usage is TRBV27 and J usage is TRBJ2-7; 9 positions agree with TRBD2. The CDR3 totals 17 residues. The germline gives CDR1 MNHEY, CDR2 SMNVEV (reference sequence). Trimming at V came to 7 bases and at J to 4 bases, leaving 17 bases not matched to a gene. The CDR3 coding sequence is TGTGCCAGCACCCGAAGCGGATTAGCGGGAGAATCTTACGAGCAGTACTTC. Amino acids: CASTRSGLAGESYEQYF.

This clonotype was found a few times. The J gene is TRBJ2-1, the V gene TRBV30; TRBD2 matches 14 bases. From germline, CDR1 is GTSNPN and CDR2 SVGIG (reference sequence). The CDR3 runs 14 residues. The V segment lost 5 bases and the J segment 4 bases; nucleotides outside the gene matches: 1. The CDR3 DNA reads as TGTGCCTGGGGACTAGCGGGAGGATACAATGAGCAGTTCTTC. Translation gives CAWGLAGGYNEQFF.